Presented here are 16 T cell receptor beta chains from one specimen sequenced in a study of T cells in women clearing cervical HPV infection. The data were produced by immunoSEQ multiplex PCR, yet TCRdb's version contains in-frame clones alone and is incomplete. The sample has about 19,000 clones. The material sequenced was blood buffy coat. The receptors were gathered from a woman between 18 and 75 years old with a cervical HPV16 infection that either progressed to CIN3+ or cleared (not recorded which).

With regard to this clone: The CDR3 end lies 3 residues beyond the end of the read and is filled in from the germline J gene. The J gene is TRBJ2-3, the V gene TRBV20-1, with 12 bases aligning to TRBD2. The CDR3 covers 13 residues. V was clipped by 2 bases and J by 7 bases; unmatched bases: 1. Germline assignment: CDR1 DFQATT and CDR2 SNEGSKA (reference sequence). The CDR3 region is CSARLAGGHTQYF. Incomplete CDR3 DNA: TGCAGTGCTAGACTAGCGGGGGGGCATACG.

Concerning this clone: Sequencing ends 3 residues short of the CDR3 end; the germline J gene provides the rest. This chain uses TRBV6-2 or TRBV6-3 with TRBJ1-2, with a tentative D call TRBD1 (6 bases). Looked up from germline, CDR1 is MNHEY and CDR2 is SVGEGT. This CDR3 region has 16 residues. V shed 5 bases and J shed 1 base, with 17 bases lying between them. The DNA read from the CDR3 is TGTGCCAGCAGTACCATCCGGACAGATCATAACTATGGC. Protein product: CASSTIRTDHNYG. The complete CDR3 sequence is CASSTIRTDHNYGYTF.

Worth noting for this clone: The read gets to within 3 residues of the CDR3 end, and the germline J gene fills in the rest. The V call is TRBV20-1, the J call TRBJ2-1; D unclear. Trimming left V 4 bases short and J 8 bases short, with 6 bases between. Germline CDR1 reads DFQATT; CDR2 reads SNEGSKA (reference sequence). The CDR3 length is 10 residues. Here the CDR3 reads CSATYYEQFF. The sequenced CDR3 bases are TGCAGTGCTACTTATTATGAG.

About this clone: Sequencing ends 3 residues short of the CDR3 end; the germline J gene provides the rest. The V gene is TRBV29-1, the J gene TRBJ2-3; D remains ambiguous. Trimming left V 4 bases short and J 5 bases short, with 10 bases between. From germline, CDR1 is SQVTM and CDR2 ANQGSEA. The CDR3 runs to 12 residues. CDR3 DNA, as far as it was read: TGCAGCGTTGGAATAGTGGTAGATACG. It specifies CSVGIVVDT. From start to end, the CDR3 is CSVGIVVDTQYF.

With respect to this clone: The read finishes 3 residues shy of the CDR3 end, and the germline J gene is used to complete it. V usage is TRBV2 and J usage is TRBJ1-3; no firm D call. Per the germline V gene, CDR1 is SNHLY and CDR2 is FYNNEI. There are 15 residues in the CDR3. V was cut by 7 bases and J by 4 bases, with 17 bases left in between. CDR3 DNA, as far as it was read: TGTGCCAGCACCGGAGGGTTGTCAGCCGGAAACACC. This encodes CASTGGLSAGNT. The complete CDR3 protein is CASTGGLSAGNTIYF.

Remarks on this clone: Read sequence stops 3 residues before the CDR3 end, and the germline J gene provides the missing end. The V call is TRBV18, the J call TRBJ2-3; D may be TRBD2 (6 bases). Germline lookup yields CDR1 KGHSH and CDR2 LQKENI. The CDR3 length is 15 residues. Deletions cut 2 bases from V and 1 base from J, with 10 bases between. Partial CDR3 DNA: TGTGCCAGCTCACCATCATCGGGGGGCACAGATACG. It yields the protein CASSPSSGGTDT. The entire CDR3 protein reads CASSPSSGGTDTQYF.

On this clone itself: The CDR3 extends 3 residues past the end of the read, so its final part is completed from the germline J gene. The chain employs TRBV4-2 and TRBJ2-7; no definite D call. The CDR3 spans 14 residues. CDR1 is LGHNA and CDR2 is YNFKEQ in the germline V gene. The V gene lost 0 bases and the J gene lost 4 bases, with 10 bases spanning the gap. This CDR3 reads CASSQERSGYEQYF. The DNA read from the CDR3 is TGTGCCAGCAGCCAAGAAAGGTCCGGGTACGAG.

This clone is called medium-sized based on its frequency. The CDR3 end is not reached by the read, which stops 3 residues before it; the germline J gene fills it in. The chain combines TRBV5-1 with TRBJ2-3; D is possibly TRBD2 (5 bases). CDR1 and CDR2 (germline): SGHRS, YFSETQ. The CDR3 consists of 14 residues. The covered CDR3 bases are TGCGCCAGCAGCTTGATCGCTAGCCAAGAGACG. Its protein is CASSLIASQET. The whole CDR3 protein is CASSLIASQETQYF. Combining the CDR3 with reference TRBV5-1 and TRBJ2-3 gives the whole variable domain KAGVTQTPRYLIKTRGQQVTLSCSPISGHRSVSWYQQTPGQGLQFLFEYFSETQRNKGNFPGRFSGRQFSNSRSEMNVSTLELGDSALYLCASSLIASQETQYFGPGTRLTVL.

Regarding this clone: The CDR3 end falls 3 residues outside the read, so it is completed with the germline J gene. The chain joins TRBV25-1 to TRBJ1-2; D possibly corresponds to TRBD1 (5 bases). There are 14 residues in the CDR3. Germline values: CDR1 MGHDK, CDR2 SYGVNS. This CDR3 is CASSEGGKIEGYTF. CDR3 DNA, as far as it was read: TGTGCCAGCAGTGAAGGGGGGAAGATAGAAGGC.

A word on this clone: Sequencing ends 3 residues short of the CDR3 end; the germline J gene provides the rest. The gene calls are TRBV12-3 or TRBV12-4 and TRBJ1-2, with D tentatively TRBD1 (5 bases). The CDR3 loop spans 15 amino acids. V shed 1 base and J shed 2 bases, with 11 bases lying between them. The CDR3 sequence is CASSLDDSRNYGYTF. CDR3 DNA, as far as it was read: TGTGCCAGCAGTTTAGACGACAGCCGGAACTATGGC.

In regard to this clone: The junction and the germline gene differ at one end; a read error may be behind it. The read finishes 3 residues shy of the CDR3 end, and the germline J gene is used to complete it. The sample has other DNA sequences that encode this CDR3 too. J is TRBJ1-3 and V is TRBV7-2, with 7 bases matching TRBD1. From germline, CDR1 is SGHTA and CDR2 FQGNSA. CDR3 length: 13 amino acids. This CDR3 is CASSQGGGNTIYF. The CDR3 bases that were read are TGTGCCAGCAGCCAGGGGGGCGGAAACACT. The complete variable domain, with remaining parts taken from reference TRBV7-2 and TRBJ1-3, reads GAGVSQSPSNKVTEKGKDVELRCDPISGHTALYWYRQSLGQGLEFLIYFQGNSAPDKSGLPSDRFSAERTGGSVSTLTIQRTQQEDSAVYLCASSQGGGNTIYFGEGSWLTVV.

Note on this clone: The read ends 3 residues early relative to the CDR3; the germline J gene fills the gap. V gene TRBV12-3 or TRBV12-4 combines with J gene TRBJ2-3; 10 nucleotides agree with TRBD1. This CDR3 is 17 amino acids long. The V and J ends lost 8 bases and 2 bases, in that order; junction bases with no gene match: 13. The sequenced part of the CDR3 DNA is TGTGCCAGCCTAGACAGGGGGCGAGGGGTCGACACAGATACG. Protein: CASLDRGRGVDTDT. The entire CDR3 sequence reads CASLDRGRGVDTDTQYF.

In regard to this clone: Coverage ceases 3 residues before the CDR3 finishes, and the germline J gene fills in the end. This chain uses TRBV7-2 with TRBJ2-5; 8 bases align to TRBD1. J was trimmed by 2 bases and V by 4 bases; bases with no gene match: 6. The CDR3 runs 15 residues. Germline V gene data show CDR1 as SGHTA and CDR2 as FQGNSA. This CDR3 is CASSSQGAPQETQYF. Partial CDR3 DNA: TGTGCCAGCAGCTCGCAGGGGGCTCCACAAGAGACC. Full variable domain (missing parts from reference TRBV7-2 and TRBJ2-5): GAGVSQSPSNKVTEKGKDVELRCDPISGHTALYWYRQSLGQGLEFLIYFQGNSAPDKSGLPSDRFSAERTGGSVSTLTIQRTQQEDSAVYLCASSSQGAPQETQYFGPGTRLLVL.

Comment on this clone: The missing CDR3 end, 3 residues past where the read stops, is filled in from the germline J gene. The chain uses TRBV19 and TRBJ1-2; TRBD1 matches at 9 bases. This CDR3 comprises 14 residues. CDR1 and CDR2 from the germline V gene are LNHDA and SQIVND (reference sequence). This CDR3 is CASMPGQGFNDYTF. CDR3 DNA, as far as it was read: TGTGCCAGTATGCCGGGACAGGGATTCAATGAC.

Points on this clone: With the read ending 3 residues before the CDR3 end, the germline J gene is used to fill in that end. V gene TRBV5-1 combines with J gene TRBJ2-1; 8 positions agree with TRBD2. The CDR3 sequence is 15 residues long. The germline V gene encodes CDR1 SGHRS and CDR2 YFSETQ. Unmatched junction bases numbered 3, after V lost 4 bases and J lost 0 bases. The CDR3: CASSPAGGSYNEQFF. Incomplete CDR3 DNA: TGCGCCAGCAGCCCGGCGGGGGGCTCCTACAATGAG. The full variable domain, completed using reference TRBV5-1 and TRBJ2-1, is KAGVTQTPRYLIKTRGQQVTLSCSPISGHRSVSWYQQTPGQGLQFLFEYFSETQRNKGNFPGRFSGRQFSNSRSEMNVSTLELGDSALYLCASSPAGGSYNEQFFGPGTRLTVL.

Turning to this clone: The CDR3 goes on 3 residues after the read ends, and that part is filled in from the germline J gene. The rearrangement uses TRBV7-9 and TRBJ1-3; D gene uncertain. Trimming left V 3 bases short and J 4 bases short, with 10 bases between. Germline CDR1 and CDR2: SEHNR and FQNEAQ (reference sequence). The CDR3 contains 14 residues. CDR3 DNA (partial): TGTGCCAGCAGCTTCGGGGAGACAGGAAACACC. Translating gives CASSFGETGNT. The complete CDR3 sequence is CASSFGETGNTIYF.